Reported below is one T cell receptor beta chain. This clonotype has ten or more counts. The antigen it binds to is not known. Per-base quality was not reported, and no clone a single base away is much larger than it. Sequenced on an Illumina HiSeq 1500. TCRdb passed the public sequencing reads through fastp at Q25 and MiXCR, retaining productive beta sequences. For every CDR3 protein sequence, its rows merge into one entry that carries the most common genes and DNA. This sample lists about 190,000 distinct CDR3 sequences; 9.5% were detected once. The biggest ten clones account for roughly 5.1% of the sample. V is cut by 4 bases and J by 1 base, and the space between the germline ends is 22 bases. From the cysteine through the phenylalanine, the CDR3 covers 17 amino acids. Only the CDR3 region is kept as DNA, spanning 51 bases read in frame from base 1. The germline V gene (reference sequence) provides CDR1 DFQATT and CDR2 SNEGSKA.

The sample is drawn from a study of T cell repertoires in cytomegalovirus infection (dated by TCRdb to between 2018 and 2021). General notes on the study: Because public TCR beta signatures pointed to carriage of CMV infection together with the matching HLA type, the HLA type of each donor mattered for the analysis. What the work shows at the level of the full study, not this receptor alone: Cumulative frequency of public TCR beta family members discriminated carriers of CMV infection plus the relevant HLA type in this cohort and an independent roughly 330-donor cohort. In the ex vivo response, HLA-C-restricted CMV-specific TCR beta clonotypes were dominant, and in two of eight donors the single most frequent clonotype came from this HLA-C-restricted group.

The sequenced material came from PBMCs. The origin of this receptor is a human donor in good health (CMV status not recorded). Some clones in this sample may be carry-over from other donors' samples. The V and J segments used are TRBV20-1 and TRBJ1-2; a confident D gene designation cannot be given. CDR3 sequence: CSATQAGQPPLNYGYTF. The nucleotide sequence reads TGCAGTGCTACCCAAGCCGGGCAGCCGCCCCTTAACTATGGCTACACCTTC.